This T cell receptor (beta chain) emerged from a study of cytomegalovirus exposure and HLA in healthy donors. Study-level results: Prior analysis indicated that the majority of TCR beta V segments exhibited productivity approximately 87% or approximately 30% of the time. Prediction of most subjects' HLA-A and HLA-B alleles by TCR beta sequences was reportedly accurate. Later work associated 16,951 TCR beta sequences with HLA alleles at 0.05 false discovery rate.

The CDR3 extends over 16 amino acids. CDR1 is SGHVS and CDR2 is FQNEAQ in the germline V gene. V shed 4 bases, J shed 4 bases, and the junction held 7 bases outside the gene matches. The PCR ran on 60 Vbeta and 13 Jbeta primers. The assay was immunoSEQ multiplex PCR, and TCRdb's table has in-frame clones only and misses some. Here the sample spans around 120,000 clones, 70% to 90% being singletons. On this clone: No antigen is known for it.

The sequence came from a boy younger than 18 in good health and CMV-seronegative. V and J are TRBV7-8 and TRBJ2-7; the match to TRBD2 covers 13 bases. The sample consisted of PBMCs. Here the CDR3 reads CASSSILAGGKYEQYF. The CDR3, as DNA: TGTGCCAGCAGCTCTATACTAGCGGGGGGGAAGTACGAGCAGTACTTC.